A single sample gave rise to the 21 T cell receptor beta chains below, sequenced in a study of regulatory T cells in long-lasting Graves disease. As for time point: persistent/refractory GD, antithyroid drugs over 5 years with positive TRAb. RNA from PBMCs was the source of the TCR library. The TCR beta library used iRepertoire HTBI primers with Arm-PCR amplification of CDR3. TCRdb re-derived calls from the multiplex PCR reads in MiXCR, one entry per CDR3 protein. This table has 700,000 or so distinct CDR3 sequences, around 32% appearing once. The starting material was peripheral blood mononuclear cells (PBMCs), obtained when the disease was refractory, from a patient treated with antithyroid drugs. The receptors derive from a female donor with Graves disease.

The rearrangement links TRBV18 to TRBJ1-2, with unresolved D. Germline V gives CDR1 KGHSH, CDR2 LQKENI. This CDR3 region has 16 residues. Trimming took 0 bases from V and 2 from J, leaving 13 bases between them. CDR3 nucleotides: TGTGCCAGCTCACCACCGGTCCACAATGCAAACTATGGCTACACCTTC. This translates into CASSPPVHNANYGYTF. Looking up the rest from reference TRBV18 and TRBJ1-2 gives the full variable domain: NAGVMQNPRHLVRRRGQEARLRCSPMKGHSHVYWYRQLPEEGLKFMVYLQKENIIDESGMPKERFSAEFPKEGPSILRIQQVVRGDSAAYFCASSPPVHNANYGYTFGSGTRLTVV.

The CDR3 DNA reads TGTGCCAGCTCTCTGAACAGGGGGCGAGATGAAAAACTGTTTTTT. Residues: CASSLNRGRDEKLFF. V gene TRBV18 combines with J gene TRBJ1-4, with 9 bases matching TRBD1. The germline gives CDR1 KGHSH, CDR2 LQKENI. This CDR3 contains 15 residues. Trimming took 6 bases from V and 6 from J; bases not matched to a gene: 8.

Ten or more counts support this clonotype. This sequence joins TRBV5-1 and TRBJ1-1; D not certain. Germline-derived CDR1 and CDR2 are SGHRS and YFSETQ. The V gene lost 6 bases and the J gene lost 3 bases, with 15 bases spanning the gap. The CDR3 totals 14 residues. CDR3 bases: TGCGCCAGCACCTTTTTAAACATGGACACTGAAGCTTTCTTT. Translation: CASTFLNMDTEAFF.

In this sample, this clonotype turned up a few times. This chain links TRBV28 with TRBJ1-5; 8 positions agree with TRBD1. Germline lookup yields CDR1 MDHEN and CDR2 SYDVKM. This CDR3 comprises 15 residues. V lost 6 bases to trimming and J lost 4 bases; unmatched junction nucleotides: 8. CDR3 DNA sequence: TGTGCCAGCAGGACCCAGGGGGCGCGAAATCAGCCCCAGCATTTT. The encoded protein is CASRTQGARNQPQHF.

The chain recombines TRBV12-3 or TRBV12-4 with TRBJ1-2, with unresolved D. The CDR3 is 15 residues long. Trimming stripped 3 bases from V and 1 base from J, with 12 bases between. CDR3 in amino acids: CASSLSPESNYGYTF. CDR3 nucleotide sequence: TGTGCCAGCAGTTTGAGTCCCGAGAGTAACTATGGCTACACCTTC.

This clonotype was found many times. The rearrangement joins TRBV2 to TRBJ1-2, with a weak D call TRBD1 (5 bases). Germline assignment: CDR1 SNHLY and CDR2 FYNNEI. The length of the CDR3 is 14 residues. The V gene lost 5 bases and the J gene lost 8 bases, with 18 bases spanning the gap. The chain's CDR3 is CASSLTDTLGGYTF. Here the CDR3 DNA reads TGTGCCAGCAGTTTGACAGATACACTAGGGGGCTACACCTTC.

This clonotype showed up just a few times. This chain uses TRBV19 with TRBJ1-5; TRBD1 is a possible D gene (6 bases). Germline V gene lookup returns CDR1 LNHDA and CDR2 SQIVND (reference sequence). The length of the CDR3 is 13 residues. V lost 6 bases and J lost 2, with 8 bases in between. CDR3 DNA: TGTGCCAGTAGGGACAGCCGCAATCAGCCCCAGCATTTT. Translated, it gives CASRDSRNQPQHF. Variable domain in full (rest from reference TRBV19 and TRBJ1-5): DGGITQSPKYLFRKEGQNVTLSCEQNLNHDAMYWYRQDPGQGLRLIYYSQIVNDFQKGDIAEGYSVSREKKESFPLTVTSAQKNPTAFYLCASRDSRNQPQHFGDGTRLSIL.

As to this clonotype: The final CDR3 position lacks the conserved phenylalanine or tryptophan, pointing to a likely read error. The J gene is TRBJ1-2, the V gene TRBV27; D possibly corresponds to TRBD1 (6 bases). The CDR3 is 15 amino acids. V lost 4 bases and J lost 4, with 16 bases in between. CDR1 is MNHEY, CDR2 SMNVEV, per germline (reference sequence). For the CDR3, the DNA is TGTGCCAGCAGTTACAGTACCAGGGGTTCCTATGGCTACACCCTC. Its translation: CASSYSTRGSYGYTL.

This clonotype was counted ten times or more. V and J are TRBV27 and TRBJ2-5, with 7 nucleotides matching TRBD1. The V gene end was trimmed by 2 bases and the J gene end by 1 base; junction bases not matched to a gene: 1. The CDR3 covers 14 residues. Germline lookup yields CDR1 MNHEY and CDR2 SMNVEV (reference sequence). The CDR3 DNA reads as TGTGCCAGCAGTTTAAGGGACAGCCAAGAGACCCAGTACTTC. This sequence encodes CASSLRDSQETQYF.

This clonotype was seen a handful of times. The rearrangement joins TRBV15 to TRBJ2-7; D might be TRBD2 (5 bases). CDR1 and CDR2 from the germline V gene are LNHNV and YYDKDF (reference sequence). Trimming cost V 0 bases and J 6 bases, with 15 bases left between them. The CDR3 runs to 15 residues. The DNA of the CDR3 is TGTGCCACCAGCAGAGATGTCGGCTTCGAGGGCGAGCAGTACTTC. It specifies CATSRDVGFEGEQYF.

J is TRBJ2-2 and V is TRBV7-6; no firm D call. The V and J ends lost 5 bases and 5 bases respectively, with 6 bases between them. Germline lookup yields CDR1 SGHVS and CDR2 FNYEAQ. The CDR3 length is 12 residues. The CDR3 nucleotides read TGTGCCAGCAGCACACGAACCGGGGAGCTGTTTTTT. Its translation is CASSTRTGELFF.

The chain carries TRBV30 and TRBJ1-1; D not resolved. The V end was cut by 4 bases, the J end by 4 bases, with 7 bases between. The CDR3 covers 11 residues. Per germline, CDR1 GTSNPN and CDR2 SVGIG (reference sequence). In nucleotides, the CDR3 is TGTGCCTGGAAAAGTGTCACTGAAGCTTTCTTT. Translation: CAWKSVTEAFF.

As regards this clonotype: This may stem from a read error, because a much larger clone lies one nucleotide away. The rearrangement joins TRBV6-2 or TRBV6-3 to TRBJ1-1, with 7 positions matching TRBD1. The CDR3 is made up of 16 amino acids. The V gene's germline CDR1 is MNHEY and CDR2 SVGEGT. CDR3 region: CASSPQTTGRNTEASF. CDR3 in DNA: TGTGCCAGCAGCCCCCAGACGACAGGGCGGAACACTGAAGCTTCCTTT.

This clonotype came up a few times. CDR3 in amino acids: CASATVSLAKNIQYF. The CDR3 coding sequence is TGTGCCAGCGCGACAGTTAGTTTAGCCAAAAACATTCAGTACTTC. The V call is TRBV28, the J call TRBJ2-4; TRBD1 is a possible D gene (5 bases). V lost 8 bases and J lost 0, with 14 bases in between. CDR1 is MDHEN and CDR2 is SYDVKM in the germline V gene. CDR3 length: 15 amino acids.

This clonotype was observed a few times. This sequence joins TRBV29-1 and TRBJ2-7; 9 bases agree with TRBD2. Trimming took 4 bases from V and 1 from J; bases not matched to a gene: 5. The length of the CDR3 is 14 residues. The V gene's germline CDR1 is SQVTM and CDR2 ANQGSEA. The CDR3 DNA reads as TGCAGCGTTGGTTCTAGCGGGAAGTCCTACGAGCAGTACTTC. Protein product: CSVGSSGKSYEQYF.

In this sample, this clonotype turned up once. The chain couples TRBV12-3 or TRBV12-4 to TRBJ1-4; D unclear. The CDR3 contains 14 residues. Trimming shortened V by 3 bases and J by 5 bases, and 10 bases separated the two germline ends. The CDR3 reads CASSFNRANEKLFF. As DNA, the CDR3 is TGTGCCAGCAGTTTTAACCGAGCGAATGAAAAACTGTTTTTT.

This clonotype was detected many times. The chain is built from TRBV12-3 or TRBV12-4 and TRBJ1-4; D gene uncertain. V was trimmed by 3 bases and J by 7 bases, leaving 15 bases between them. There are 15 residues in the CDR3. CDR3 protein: CASSLGIRTAEKLFF. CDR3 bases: TGTGCCAGCAGTTTGGGTATTCGGACTGCTGAAAAACTGTTTTTT.

As DNA, the CDR3 is TGCAGTGCCGGACCGGGACAGCGTTTCGGGAACTACAATGAGCAGTTCTTC. Its protein product is CSAGPGQRFGNYNEQFF. The genes are TRBV20-1 and TRBJ2-1; 7 nucleotides agree with TRBD1. The junction had 17 bases not matched to a gene; V was cut back by 6 bases and J by 3 bases. This CDR3 is built from 17 residues. Germline V lookup: CDR1 DFQATT, CDR2 SNEGSKA (reference sequence).

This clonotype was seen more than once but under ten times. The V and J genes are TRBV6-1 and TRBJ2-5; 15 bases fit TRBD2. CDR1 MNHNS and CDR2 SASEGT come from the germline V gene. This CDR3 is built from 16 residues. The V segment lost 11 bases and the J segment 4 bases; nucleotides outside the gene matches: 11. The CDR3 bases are TGTGCCGAGGGGTGGACTAGCGGGAGGGCCGGAGAGACCCAGTACTTC. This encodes CAEGWTSGRAGETQYF.

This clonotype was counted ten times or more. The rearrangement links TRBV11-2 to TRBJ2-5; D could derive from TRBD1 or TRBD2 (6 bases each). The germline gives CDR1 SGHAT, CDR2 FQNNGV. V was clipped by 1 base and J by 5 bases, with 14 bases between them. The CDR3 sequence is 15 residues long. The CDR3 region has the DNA TGTGCCAGCAGCTTAGCGGCCGGGGGCAGGGAGACCCAGTACTTC. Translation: CASSLAAGGRETQYF.

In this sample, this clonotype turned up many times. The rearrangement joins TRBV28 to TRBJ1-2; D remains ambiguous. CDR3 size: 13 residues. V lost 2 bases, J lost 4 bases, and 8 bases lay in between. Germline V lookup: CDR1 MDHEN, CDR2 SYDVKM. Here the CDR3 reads CASSLINAYGYTF. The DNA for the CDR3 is TGTGCCAGCAGTTTAATAAATGCCTATGGCTACACCTTC.